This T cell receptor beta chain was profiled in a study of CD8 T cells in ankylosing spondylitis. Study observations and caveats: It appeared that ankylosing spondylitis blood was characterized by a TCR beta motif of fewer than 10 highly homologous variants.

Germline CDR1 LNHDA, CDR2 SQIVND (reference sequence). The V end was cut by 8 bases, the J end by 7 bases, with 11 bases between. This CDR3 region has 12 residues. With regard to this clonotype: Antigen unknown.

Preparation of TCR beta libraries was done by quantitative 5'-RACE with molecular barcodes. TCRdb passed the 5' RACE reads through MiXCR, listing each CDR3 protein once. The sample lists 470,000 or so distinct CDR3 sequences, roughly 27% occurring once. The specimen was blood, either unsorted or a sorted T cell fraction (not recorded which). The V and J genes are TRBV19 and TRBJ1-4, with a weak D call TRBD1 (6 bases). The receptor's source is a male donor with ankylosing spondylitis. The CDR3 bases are TGTGCCAGTTCGGGCAGGGGTGAAAAACTGTTTTTT. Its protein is CASSGRGEKLFF.